This T cell receptor (beta chain) was found in a study of Graves' ophthalmopathy and Graves' hyperthyroidism. Findings and limits, study-wide: Blood was where most expanded thyroid clonotypes above 0.001 frequency also turned up.

This clonotype was counted a single time. The antigen is undetermined. Per the germline V gene, CDR1 is DFQATT and CDR2 is SNEGSKA (reference sequence). CDR3 length: 21 residues. Trimming took 0 bases from V and 0 from J; bases not matched to a gene: 16. For repertoire sequencing, the TCR beta CDR3 regions were amplified from RNA transcripts. A first-round RT-PCR used HTBI primers, followed by a second-round multiplex PCR. TCRdb ran MiXCR on the multiplex PCR reads and lists one entry per CDR3 protein. The data contain around 1,200,000 distinct CDR3 sequences, about 40% of them singletons. This rearrangement joins TRBV20-1 to TRBJ2-6, with TRBD1 matching over 8 bases. This clonotype was obtained from an adult man with Graves' hyperthyroidism. The specimen was peripheral blood or thyroid tissue (not recorded which). CDR3 sequence (DNA): TGCAGTGCTAGAGAGACAGGGGAATCAGCCCCAGGGTTCTCTGGGGCCAACGTCCTGACTTTC. It translates to CSARETGESAPGFSGANVLTF.